Reported below is one T cell receptor (beta chain). Its antigen is undetermined. Exclusion of a patient followed from autoimmune disease history or systemic immunosuppression. The entry originates in a study of OX40 agonist ivuxolimab in advanced cancers. Across the whole study: The treatment was a fully human IgG2 OX40 agonist, ivuxolimab. Past anti-PD-1, anti-PD-L1 or anti-CTLA-4 therapy was accepted, and roughly 40% had received some.

Findings of the study overall: In the expanded peripheral T cells, antigen specificity was never determined.

Germline-derived CDR1 and CDR2 are MNHEY and SVGAGI. The CDR3 is 15 amino acids. With 5 bases removed from V and 5 bases from J, the gap between germline ends came to 16 bases. Assay: immunoSEQ multiplex PCR; the TCRdb copy retains only in-frame clones and omits some. The sample records 60,000 to 75,000 clones, more than 85% being singletons. The V and J genes are TRBV6-5 and TRBJ2-1; D may be TRBD2 (6 bases). This sequence was found in an adult with an advanced solid tumor such as melanoma, head and neck, liver or kidney cancer. Sequencing used CD4+ or CD8+ T cells sorted from blood, obtained in a trial of the OX40 agonist ivuxolimab. The chain's CDR3 is CASSPLSGGDNEQFF. The CDR3 DNA is TGTGCCAGCAGTCCCCTTAGCGGAGGGGACAATGAGCAGTTCTTC.